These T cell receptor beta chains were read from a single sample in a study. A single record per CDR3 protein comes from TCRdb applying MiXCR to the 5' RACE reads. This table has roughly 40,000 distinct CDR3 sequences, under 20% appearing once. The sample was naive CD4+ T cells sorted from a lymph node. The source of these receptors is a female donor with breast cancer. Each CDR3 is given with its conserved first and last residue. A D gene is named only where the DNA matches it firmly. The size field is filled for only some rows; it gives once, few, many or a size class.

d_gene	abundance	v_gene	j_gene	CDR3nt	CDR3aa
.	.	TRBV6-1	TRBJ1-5	TGTACCAGCAGCTCATCAGGGGCATACAATCAGCCCCAGCATTTT	CTSSSSGAYNQPQHF
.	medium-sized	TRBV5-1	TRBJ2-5	TGCGCCAGCACCCAATCGTCCTTTCAAGAGACCCAGTACTTC	CASTQSSFQETQYF
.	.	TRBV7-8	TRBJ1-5	TGTGCCAGCAGTGGGACGGCGGATCAGCCCCAGCATTTT	CASSGTADQPQHF
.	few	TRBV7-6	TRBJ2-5	TGTGCCAGCAGCTTGTCTTTCGGCGGCCAAGAGACCCAGTACTTC	CASSLSFGGQETQYF
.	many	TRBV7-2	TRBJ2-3	TGTGCCAGCAGCTTAGTTCCAGCTGGGGGCACAGATACGCAGTATTTT	CASSLVPAGGTDTQYF
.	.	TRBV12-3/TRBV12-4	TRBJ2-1	TGTGCCAGCAGCCGCGGGACTAATGAGCAGTTCTTC	CASSRGTNEQFF
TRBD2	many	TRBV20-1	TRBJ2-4	TGCAGTGCTAGCTCGGCGGGAGAGTTTAACATTCAGTACTTC	CSASSAGEFNIQYF
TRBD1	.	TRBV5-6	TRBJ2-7	TGTGCCAGCAGCTTTGAGACAGGGATGACCTACGAGCAGTACTTC	CASSFETGMTYEQYF
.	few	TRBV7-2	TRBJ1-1	TGTGCCAGCAGCTCATTAAGGGTCTTCGGTGAAGCTTTCTTT	CASSSLRVFGEAFF
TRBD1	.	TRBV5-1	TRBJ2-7	TGCGCCAGCAGCTTGGGGACAGGGAGCTCCTACGAGCAGTACTTC	CASSLGTGSSYEQYF
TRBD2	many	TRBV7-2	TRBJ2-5	TGTGCCAGCAGCCTATTGGGGGAGGGGACCCAGTACTTC	CASSLLGEGTQYF
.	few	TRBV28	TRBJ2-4	TGTGCCAGCAGTTTGAAAAACATTCAGTACTTC	CASSLKNIQYF
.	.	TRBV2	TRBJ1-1	TGTGCCAGCCGACTTGTGGGCGCTGAAGCTTTCTTT	CASRLVGAEAFF
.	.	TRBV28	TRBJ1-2	TGTGCCAGCAGTCAAGGTGGGGGGGGCCGCTATGGCTACACCTTC	CASSQGGGGRYGYTF
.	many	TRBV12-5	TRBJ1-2	TGTGCTAGTAATCCCGACAGCGACTATGGCTACACCTTC	CASNPDSDYGYTF